This T cell receptor beta chain was obtained from a study of response to subunit inactivated influenza vaccine. Findings and caveats of the study: The authors offered the suggestion that each seasonal influenza vaccination recruits few new T cells.

Germline CDR1 and CDR2: MNHEY and SVGAGI. The germline V and J ends were trimmed by 2 bases and 1 base, with 11 bases remaining between them. The CDR3 has 15 amino acids. As for this clonotype: The antigen is undetermined.

TCRdb processed the RT-PCR reads anew with MiXCR; each CDR3 protein has one entry. In the table there are hundreds of thousands of distinct CDR3 sequences, 14% of which are singletons. The sequence was obtained from a man aged 50 to 59 who received an inactivated influenza vaccine. This chain joins TRBV6-5 and TRBJ2-5, with a possible D match to TRBD2 (5 bases). Sample: PBMCs from blood, taken roughly 2 weeks before vaccination. For the CDR3, the DNA is TGTGCCAGCAGTTACGAGGGCTCACTCCAAGAGACCCAGTACTTC. It is translated as CASSYEGSLQETQYF.